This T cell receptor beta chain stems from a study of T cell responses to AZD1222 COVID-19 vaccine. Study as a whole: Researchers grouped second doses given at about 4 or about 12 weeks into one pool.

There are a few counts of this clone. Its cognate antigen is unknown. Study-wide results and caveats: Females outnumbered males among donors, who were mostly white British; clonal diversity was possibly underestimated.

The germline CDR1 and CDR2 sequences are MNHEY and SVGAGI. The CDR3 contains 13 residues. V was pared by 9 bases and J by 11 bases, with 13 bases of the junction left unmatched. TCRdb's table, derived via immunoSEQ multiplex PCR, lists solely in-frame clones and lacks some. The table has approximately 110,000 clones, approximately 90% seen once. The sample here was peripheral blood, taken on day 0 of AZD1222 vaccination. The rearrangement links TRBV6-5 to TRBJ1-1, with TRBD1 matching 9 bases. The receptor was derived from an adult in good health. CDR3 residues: CASFGTGPKGAFF. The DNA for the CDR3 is TGTGCCAGTTTTGGGACAGGGCCAAAAGGCGCTTTCTTT.